Each of the 18 T cell receptor beta chains below was sequenced from the same sample in a study of T cell repertoires in cytomegalovirus infection (dated by TCRdb to the late 2010s). TCRdb shows the sequencer as Illumina HiSeq 1500. TCRdb applied fastp at Q25 and MiXCR to the public reads, then kept only in-frame beta chains. Each CDR3 protein gets just one entry, which takes the most common genes and DNA from the rows behind it. The sample data list approximately 320,000 distinct CDR3 sequences, and more than 8% of these were observed just once. The biggest ten clones account for around 4.1% of the sample. Sequenced: PBMCs. All receptors come from a human donor in good health (CMV status not recorded). Some clones in this sample may be carry-over from other donors' samples.

This clonotype was seen many times. The chain recombines TRBV7-8 with TRBJ2-2; 10 bases are a match to TRBD2. This CDR3 has 16 amino acids. From germline, CDR1 is SGHVS and CDR2 FQNEAQ. V was pared by 1 base and J by 1 base, with 0 bases of the junction left unmatched. The CDR3 here is CASSLVAGGNTGELFF. Written as DNA, the CDR3 is TGTGCCAGCAGCTTAGTAGCGGGGGGGAACACCGGGGAGCTGTTTTTT. Supplemented by reference TRBV7-8 and TRBJ2-2, the full variable domain reads GAGVSQSPRYKVAKRGQDVALRCDPISGHVSLFWYQQALGQGPEFLTYFQNEAQLDKSGLPSDRFFAERPEGSVSTLKIQRTQQEDSAVYLCASSLVAGGNTGELFFGEGSRLTVL.

Ten or more counts support this clonotype. The rearrangement links TRBV6-1 to TRBJ1-3; D gene uncertain. CDR1 is MNHNS, CDR2 SASEGT, per germline. This CDR3 region has 13 residues. The germline V and J ends were trimmed by 0 bases and 4 bases, with 4 bases remaining between them. The DNA of the CDR3 is TGTGCCAGCAGTGAAGCCGGCGGAAACACCATATATTTT. Translating gives CASSEAGGNTIYF.

The chain carries TRBV10-3 and TRBJ1-1; weak D call: TRBD1 (5 bases). Germline V gene lookup returns CDR1 ENHRY and CDR2 SYGVKD. V lost 6 bases, J lost 1 base, and 9 bases lay in between. The CDR3 spans 13 residues. CDR3 sequence: CAISPGWNTEAFF. In DNA form, the CDR3 reads TGTGCCATCAGCCCAGGGTGGAACACTGAAGCTTTCTTT.

In this sample, this clonotype turned up a few times. CDR3 in DNA: TGTGCCAGCAGCTTGAACAGTGTTGGGAGGGAGACCCAGTACTTC. Its translation is CASSLNSVGRETQYF. The chain joins TRBV5-4 to TRBJ2-5, with D possibly being TRBD2 (6 bases). Germline-derived CDR1 and CDR2 are SGHNT and YYREEE (reference sequence). Trimming left V 1 base short and J 5 bases short, with 15 bases between. CDR3 length: 15 residues.

The chain has TRBV20-1 and TRBJ1-1, with no clear D. The V end lost 5 bases, the J end lost 1 base, and 8 bases lay between the germline ends. This CDR3 is 12 amino acids long. In germline, CDR1 is DFQATT, CDR2 SNEGSKA (reference sequence). The CDR3 is CSARAKNTEAFF. CDR3 coding DNA: TGCAGTGCTCGAGCTAAGAACACTGAAGCTTTCTTT.

This clonotype was seen at least ten times. J is TRBJ1-2 and V is TRBV6-1; TRBD1 matches at 8 bases. V shed 6 bases, J shed 10 bases, and the junction held 10 bases outside the gene matches. The CDR3 sequence is 13 residues long. The germline CDR1 and CDR2 sequences are MNHNS and SASEGT. DNA for the CDR3: TGTGCCAGCAGCGTTGACAGGGGCTTTGACTACACCTTC. It codes for CASSVDRGFDYTF.

This clonotype has ten or more counts. The DNA for the CDR3 is TGTGCCAGCAGCCAAGTCGGGAACTACAATGAGCAGTTCTTC. Translated, it gives CASSQVGNYNEQFF. V gene TRBV4-2 combines with J gene TRBJ2-1, with D possibly matching TRBD2 (5 bases). CDR1 is LGHNA and CDR2 is YNFKEQ in the germline V gene. The CDR3 loop spans 14 amino acids. V lost 1 base and J lost 3, with 7 bases in between.

This clonotype was recorded a few times. The V call is TRBV24-1, the J call TRBJ2-1; D possibly corresponds to TRBD1 (5 bases). The CDR3 runs 14 residues. CDR1 KGHDR and CDR2 SFDVKD come from the germline V gene. V dropped 2 bases and J dropped 5 bases, with 9 bases sitting between them. CDR3 sequence (DNA): TGTGCCACCAGTGATTCAGGGTTACACAATGAGCAGTTCTTC. It is translated as CATSDSGLHNEQFF.

The chain links TRBV6-8 to TRBJ2-1, with D possibly TRBD2 on 5 matching bases. Per germline, CDR1 MNHGY and CDR2 SAAAGT. The ends were cut back, 2 bases at V and 10 bases at J, with 12 bases in the middle. This CDR3 is 13 amino acids long. For the CDR3, the DNA is TGTGCCAGCAGTTACGTGGGAGTAGGGGAGCAGTTCTTC. This encodes CASSYVGVGEQFF.

This rearrangement joins TRBV7-9 to TRBJ2-7; D might be TRBD1 (6 bases). With 3 bases removed from V and 5 bases from J, the gap between germline ends came to 14 bases. CDR3 length equals 14 residues. Germline assignment: CDR1 SEHNR and CDR2 FQNEAQ (reference sequence). In nucleotides, the CDR3 is TGTGCCAGCAGCTTTCACCAGGGGAGCCACGAGCAGTACTTC. Amino acid sequence: CASSFHQGSHEQYF. The full variable domain, completed using reference TRBV7-9 and TRBJ2-7, is DTGVSQNPRHKITKRGQNVTFRCDPISEHNRLYWYRQTLGQGPEFLTYFQNEAQLEKSRLLSDRFSAERPKGSFSTLEIQRTEQGDSAMYLCASSFHQGSHEQYFGPGTRLTVT.

This clonotype was found many times. V and J are TRBV7-2 and TRBJ1-5, with D possibly matching TRBD1 (6 bases). The CDR3 has 14 amino acids. Trimming left V 5 bases short and J 4 bases short, with 12 bases between. Germline V lookup: CDR1 SGHTA, CDR2 FQGNSA. This chain's CDR3 is CASSRSGANQPQHF. DNA of the CDR3: TGTGCCAGCAGCAGATCGGGGGCTAATCAGCCCCAGCATTTT.

The chain uses TRBV20-1 and TRBJ2-6, with 8 bases aligning to TRBD1. After removal of 4 bases from V and 0 bases from J, the junction contained 5 bases not matched to a gene. The CDR3 extends over 16 amino acids. Germline V gives CDR1 DFQATT, CDR2 SNEGSKA (reference sequence). The CDR3, as DNA: TGCAGTGCTATGAGGACAGGGCCCTCTGGGGCCAACGTCCTGACTTTC. Protein product: CSAMRTGPSGANVLTF.

This clonotype was seen a few times. The chain joins TRBV10-3 to TRBJ2-1; D may be TRBD1 (5 bases). Germline CDR1 ENHRY, CDR2 SYGVKD. The CDR3 spans 14 residues. V was trimmed by 0 bases and J by 8 bases, leaving 11 bases between them. The CDR3 DNA follows: TGTGCCATCAGTGAGTCGCATCAGGGCGATGAGCAGTTCTTC. Its translation is CAISESHQGDEQFF.

This clonotype was recorded many times. The chain is built from TRBV4-3 and TRBJ1-2; maybe TRBD1 (5 bases). V lost 1 base and J 4 bases, leaving 16 bases between the germline ends. The CDR3 contains 16 residues. Germline V lookup: CDR1 LGHNA, CDR2 YSLEER. CDR3 in amino acids: CASSQVGDRTLYGYTF. The CDR3, as DNA: TGCGCCAGCAGCCAAGTCGGGGACCGAACCCTCTATGGCTACACCTTC.

This clonotype was observed a handful of times. The chain links TRBV28 to TRBJ2-1, with D possibly matching TRBD2 (7 bases). Trimming stripped 5 bases from V and 0 bases from J, with 14 bases between. Germline V gives CDR1 MDHEN, CDR2 SYDVKM. This CDR3 is built from 16 residues. The CDR3 loop is CASSERGRASYNEQFF. The CDR3 nucleotides are TGTGCCAGCAGTGAGAGGGGGAGGGCCTCCTACAATGAGCAGTTCTTC.

This clonotype was counted a few times. The chain carries TRBV6-2 or TRBV6-3 and TRBJ2-1, with D perhaps matching TRBD1 or TRBD2 (6 bases each). The CDR3 runs 14 residues. V lost 6 bases to trimming and J lost 5 bases, with 14 bases between them. Germline CDR1 and CDR2: MNHEY and SVGEGT. The CDR3 region has the DNA TGTGCCAGCAGGAGGGGGGCGCCGAACAATGAGCAGTTCTTC. As protein: CASRRGAPNNEQFF.

V usage is TRBV7-6 and J usage is TRBJ1-4, with D tentatively TRBD1 (6 bases). Trimming took 3 bases from V and 5 from J, leaving 7 bases between them. Germline assignment: CDR1 SGHVS and CDR2 FNYEAQ. The CDR3 covers 13 residues. The CDR3 loop reads CASSFRGNEKLFF. In nucleotides, the CDR3 is TGTGCCAGCAGCTTTAGGGGGAATGAAAAACTGTTTTTT.

V gene TRBV4-3 combines with J gene TRBJ1-6; TRBD1 aligns across 10 bases. This CDR3 spans 18 amino acids. Germline V gives CDR1 LGHNA, CDR2 YSLEER. With 0 bases clipped from V and 7 bases from J, the junction kept 9 bases outside the gene matches. The CDR3 sequence is CASSQDPTGGIRNSPLHF. CDR3 nucleotide sequence: TGCGCCAGCAGCCAAGATCCGACAGGGGGCATACGGAATTCACCCCTCCACTTT.